This is a list of T cell receptor beta chains from one sample in a study of blood T cell repertoires in COVID-19. The protocol was immunoSEQ multiplex PCR, while the TCRdb copy is restricted to in-frame clones and leaves out a portion. The sample lists a few hundred thousand clones, 80% to 85% seen once, with 5.2% in the top ten. The sequenced sample consisted of peripheral blood. The receptors derive from a woman in her 70s with COVID-19, enrolled during active disease. CDR3s include the opening cysteine and the closing phenylalanine or tryptophan.

v_gene,CDR3aa
TRBV21-1,CASSEDSGTSGRTITSTDTQYF
TRBV20-1,CSASRLAGLNNEQFF
TRBV19,CASSDREGTSDTQYF
TRBV11-2,CASSSQGGAEAFF
TRBV5-1,CASSLGGTGNNQPQHF
TRBV28,CASSLGGRGPTEAFF
TRBV5-4,CASSLSAGGPQETQYF
TRBV9,CASSVDFTYNSPLHF
TRBV30,CAWSGDRGQGYTF
TRBV12-3/TRBV12-4,CASSVTPNYEQYF
TRBV27,CASSPRGGLAGLGIYEQYF
TRBV5-8,CASSQGPRQGVYGYTF
TRBV6-1,CASSEGDRGINQPQHF
TRBV30,CAWQDRSMGYTF
TRBV30,CAWCRGNEKLFF
TRBV9,CASSRSGVSTDTQYF
TRBV6-1,CASSEISYASTGELFF
TRBV7-3,CASSLNSGRGKTQYF
TRBV6-6,CASLRSFQETQYF
TRBV5-1,CASSSTGDSGNTIYF
TRBV11-2,CASSRRTVSNTGELFF
TRBV10-1,CASSESGYRVGVEDTEAFF
TRBV6-5,CASSPDRGSLYGYTF
TRBV28,CASSLMRQGGNQPQHF
TRBV4-3,CASSQEKGGGGYTF
TRBV7-9,CASSNAAGTEQYF
TRBV28,CASSSADRVNTEAFF
TRBV28,CASSSQTGRRGYTF
TRBV7-8,CASSLQDPGRNQPQHF
TRBV11-2,CASSLGQTDTQYF
TRBV5-1,CASSLFSSGTIPVYEQYF
TRBV29-1,CSVGTLIPGQKAFF
TRBV3-1/TRBV3-2,CASSLQGPYEQYF
TRBV5-1,CASPLSEPHTEAFF
TRBV6-2/TRBV6-3,CASSVNRGTYNEQFF
TRBV10-2,CATTVAGGVSPLHF
TRBV9,CASSVKTSGRAEDTQYF
TRBV18,CASRLTGGTYEQYF
TRBV7-9,CATPRSYNEQFF
TRBV6-2/TRBV6-3,CASSYPLMGQGATDTQYF
TRBV7-2,CASSRQQGPGNTIYF
TRBV6-4,CASSPGTGGSDTQYF
TRBV19,CASRQGEVRFF
TRBV9,CASSVVATGELFF
TRBV2,CASSYQGERIYGYTF
TRBV5-1,CASSSSGDPNTEAFF
TRBV6-5,CASSMQGAGYGYTF
TRBV5-4,CASSLQTSGRLKPQFF
TRBV18,CASSPIDRIGHEQYF